This T cell receptor beta chain stems from a study of a mutant IDH1 vaccine in newly diagnosed glioma. The wider study: Vaccination followed radiotherapy alone by 4-6 weeks, or accompanied temozolomide cycles. Study-wide findings and caveats: No link was apparently found between pseudoprogression and changes in top peripheral T cell clonotypes.

Germline V gene data show CDR1 as SQVTM and CDR2 as ANQGSEA. The V gene lost 4 bases and the J gene lost 2 bases, with 18 bases spanning the gap. The CDR3 contains 15 residues. Time point of the sample: week 35, safety follow-up. The vaccine gave 300 ug of a 20-mer mutant IDH1 peptide subcutaneously per dose. The donor cohort comprised cases of new WHO grade 3 or 4 IDH1-mutant, ATRX-lost astrocytoma. Comments on this clone: Its antigen is as yet unknown.

Method: immunoSEQ multiplex PCR; TCRdb's copy keeps in-frame clones and lacks some. The profile shows about 56,000 clones, roughly nine tenths of them singletons. The rearrangement uses TRBV29-1 and TRBJ2-7, with no clear D. The source material was PBMCs, sampled from a glioma patient whose treatment included an IDH1 peptide vaccine. The TCR comes from a man between 40 and 49 years old with glioma. The chain's CDR3 is CSVGLPGLRPYEQYF. CDR3 DNA: TGCAGCGTTGGGCTACCGGGTCTTAGGCCCTACGAGCAGTACTTC.